These 28 T cell receptor beta chains originate from one sample sequenced in a study of T cells after yellow fever vaccination. A single record per CDR3 protein comes from TCRdb applying MiXCR to the 5' RACE reads. The sample contains fewer than 350,000 distinct CDR3 sequences, more than 3% of which appear only once. Material: PBMCs, obtained on the day of the yellow fever booster vaccination. The receptors derive from a man aged 18 to 30 who received the YFV17D yellow fever vaccine.

This clonotype has only a few counts. The DNA of the CDR3 is TGTGCCAGCCTCGACTGGAGCGAAGCGGAGACCCAGTACTTC. Translation gives CASLDWSEAETQYF. V gene TRBV5-4 combines with J gene TRBJ2-5, with no clear D. In germline, CDR1 is SGHNT, CDR2 YYREEE (reference sequence). V was shortened by 7 bases and J by 5 bases, with 18 bases between the two germline ends. The CDR3 extends over 14 amino acids.

The J gene is TRBJ2-1, the V gene TRBV7-2; 9 bases align to TRBD2. The CDR3 totals 12 residues. Germline CDR1 is SGHTA and CDR2 is FQGNSA. Losses at the gene ends were 8 bases for V and 16 bases for J; bases not matched to a gene: 12. The chain's CDR3 is CASGGGAGLTFF. The CDR3 nucleotides read TGTGCCAGCGGCGGGGGGGCGGGACTCACATTCTTC.

The gene calls are TRBV30 and TRBJ2-5; perhaps TRBD2 as D (5 bases). Looked up from germline, CDR1 is GTSNPN and CDR2 is SVGIG (reference sequence). CDR3 length: 13 residues. V lost 2 bases and J lost 0, with 7 bases in between. The CDR3 is CAWSRGNQETQYF. CDR3 in DNA: TGTGCCTGGAGTCGAGGGAACCAAGAGACCCAGTACTTC.

This clonotype occurred many times. The chain uses TRBV20-1 and TRBJ2-1; the D gene is possibly TRBD2 (6 bases). The CDR3 is 18 amino acids. V was pared by 0 bases and J by 0 bases, with 18 bases between. Germline CDR1 is DFQATT and CDR2 is SNEGSKA (reference sequence). As DNA, the CDR3 is TGCAGTGCTAGAGATAGACGGCGGGGCCGAAGCTCCTACAATGAGCAGTTCTTC. This sequence encodes CSARDRRRGRSSYNEQFF.

This clonotype appeared many times. The chain joins TRBV5-1 to TRBJ2-5; 9 bases fit TRBD2. The CDR3 covers 14 residues. Germline lookup yields CDR1 SGHRS and CDR2 YFSETQ. After removal of 5 bases from V and 5 bases from J, the junction contained 7 bases not matched to a gene. CDR3 residues: CASSRGGGAETQYF. The CDR3 DNA is TGCGCCAGCAGTCGGGGCGGGGGGGCCGAGACCCAGTACTTC.

This clonotype was seen at least ten times. The V call is TRBV20-1, the J call TRBJ2-1, with TRBD2 matching 13 bases. The CDR3 runs 15 residues. From germline, CDR1 is DFQATT and CDR2 SNEGSKA (reference sequence). Germline trimming cut 6 bases from V and 9 bases from J; bases unmatched to any gene: 11. The CDR3 loop reads CSARLAGGRFGEQFF. CDR3 sequence (DNA): TGCAGTGCGCGACTAGCGGGGGGAAGGTTCGGTGAGCAGTTCTTC.

There are many counts of this clonotype. The V and J genes are TRBV6-5 and TRBJ2-3; D ambiguous. Per the germline V gene, CDR1 is MNHEY and CDR2 is SVGAGI. Trimming took 8 bases from V and 2 from J, leaving 11 bases between them. This CDR3 has 13 residues. CDR3 in amino acids: CASRTSTTDTQYF. The CDR3 nucleotides read TGTGCCAGCCGAACGAGCACCACAGATACGCAGTATTTT.

This clonotype was seen repeatedly, ten times or more. The CDR3 coding sequence is TGTGCCAGCAGTAACCCCGGGACAGGGGGCGGATATACGCAGTATTTT. It codes for CASSNPGTGGGYTQYF. The V call is TRBV6-2 or TRBV6-3, the J call TRBJ2-3, with 12 bases aligning to TRBD1. The germline V gene encodes CDR1 MNHEY and CDR2 SVGEGT. V was clipped by 5 bases and J by 7 bases; unmatched bases: 10. CDR3 length equals 16 residues.

In its sample, this clonotype was seen a few times. The gene calls are TRBV5-1 and TRBJ1-1, with 7 bases fitting TRBD1. The CDR3 extends over 16 amino acids. J was trimmed by 0 bases and V by 3 bases; bases with no gene match: 8. CDR1 is SGHRS, CDR2 YFSETQ, per germline. CDR3 DNA sequence: TGCGCCAGCAGCTCAAGGGCCCAGGGGGTGAACACTGAAGCTTTCTTT. This sequence encodes CASSSRAQGVNTEAFF.

This clonotype was observed at least ten times. This sequence joins TRBV7-2 and TRBJ1-2; D not certain. The CDR3 contains 12 residues. V was clipped by 2 bases and J by 4 bases, with 5 bases between them. Germline CDR1 reads SGHTA; CDR2 reads FQGNSA. CDR3 protein: CASSLWGYGYTF. DNA for the CDR3: TGTGCCAGCAGCTTATGGGGCTATGGCTACACCTTC.

This clonotype was seen at least ten times. This chain joins TRBV11-2 and TRBJ1-1; 7 nucleotides match TRBD1. V shed 5 bases, J shed 1 base, and the junction held 10 bases outside the gene matches. The CDR3 has 16 amino acids. Germline CDR1 reads SGHAT; CDR2 reads FQNNGV. This chain's CDR3 is CASSPRTGAQNTEAFF. CDR3 bases: TGTGCCAGCAGCCCAAGGACAGGAGCCCAGAACACTGAAGCTTTCTTT.

This clonotype has only a few counts. The chain couples TRBV24-1 to TRBJ2-3; tentatively, D is TRBD2 (6 bases). The CDR3 extends over 17 amino acids. Trimming left V 3 bases short and J 2 bases short, with 17 bases between. In germline, CDR1 is KGHDR, CDR2 SFDVKD. Here the CDR3 DNA reads TGTGCCACCAGTGATGTCCGAGGAGGGAGGTACACAGATACGCAGTATTTT. Protein product: CATSDVRGGRYTDTQYF.

This chain connects TRBV4-3 to TRBJ1-6; no clear D gene. The germline V gene encodes CDR1 LGHNA and CDR2 YSLEER. V shed 1 base and J shed 5 bases, with 9 bases lying between them. The CDR3 contains 15 residues. This CDR3 reads CASSQVKQHNSPLHF. The CDR3 DNA follows: TGCGCCAGCAGCCAAGTAAAACAGCATAATTCACCCCTCCACTTT.

This clonotype was detected ten times or more. The chain combines TRBV5-6 with TRBJ1-4; no firm D call. This CDR3 is built from 13 residues. Germline V CDR1 and CDR2: SGHDT, YYEEEE. V dropped 2 bases and J dropped 5 bases, with 7 bases sitting between them. CDR3 region: CASSFGSNEKLFF. The CDR3 bases are TGTGCCAGCAGCTTTGGCAGCAATGAAAAACTGTTTTTT. The full variable domain, completed using reference TRBV5-6 and TRBJ1-4, is DAGVTQSPTHLIKTRGQQVTLRCSPKSGHDTVSWYQQALGQGPQFIFQYYEEEERQRGNFPDRFSGHQFPNYSSELNVNALLLGDSALYLCASSFGSNEKLFFGSGTQLSVL.

The table lists this clonotype with a few counts. The chain carries TRBV7-9 and TRBJ1-1; the D gene is possibly TRBD1 (5 bases). V gave up 1 base and J gave up 8 bases, with 11 bases separating them. In germline, CDR1 is SEHNR, CDR2 FQNEAQ (reference sequence). This CDR3 has 13 residues. The CDR3 reads CASSLVEGAEAFF. CDR3 DNA sequence: TGTGCCAGCAGCTTAGTAGAAGGGGCCGAAGCTTTCTTT.

The chain uses TRBV20-1 and TRBJ2-3; TRBD2 agrees at 7 bases. With V trimmed by 5 bases and J by 8 bases, 7 bases remained unmatched. Germline values: CDR1 DFQATT, CDR2 SNEGSKA (reference sequence). The CDR3 runs to 12 residues. CDR3 sequence reads: CSAVRLASTQYF. The CDR3 nucleotides are TGCAGTGCTGTCAGACTAGCATCTACGCAGTATTTT.

This clonotype was seen a handful of times. The chain recombines TRBV19 with TRBJ2-3; D not resolved. This CDR3 is built from 15 residues. Germline CDR1 reads LNHDA; CDR2 reads SQIVND (reference sequence). V was trimmed by 5 bases and J by 2 bases, leaving 14 bases between them. As DNA, the CDR3 is TGTGCCAGTAGTGCTGTGTGGGAACACACAGATACGCAGTATTTT. Translated: CASSAVWEHTDTQYF.

The chain has TRBV20-1 and TRBJ2-1; the match to TRBD2 covers 15 bases. CDR1 and CDR2 (germline): DFQATT, SNEGSKA (reference sequence). The length of the CDR3 is 18 residues. V dropped 3 bases and J dropped 3; count of bases not matched to a gene: 9. The CDR3, as DNA: TGCAGTGCTAGTTCGAGTGGACTAGCGGGGGGGCACTACAATGAGCAGTTCTTC. It specifies CSASSSGLAGGHYNEQFF.

The V call is TRBV9, the J call TRBJ2-5; possibly TRBD1 for D (5 bases). CDR1 SGDLS and CDR2 YYNGEE come from the germline V gene. This CDR3 comprises 14 residues. The V end was cut by 4 bases, the J end by 5 bases, with 15 bases between. The CDR3 region has the DNA TGTGCCAGCAGCCAGGGTTGGATCGGTGAGACCCAGTACTTC. It translates to CASSQGWIGETQYF.

This clonotype appeared many times. This CDR3 reads CASSLHSGGLTDTQYF. CDR3 bases: TGTGCCAGCAGTTTACATAGCGGGGGGCTCACAGATACGCAGTATTTT. V usage is TRBV12-3 or TRBV12-4 and J usage is TRBJ2-3; 10 positions match TRBD2. The CDR3 is 16 residues long. V lost 2 bases, J lost 2 bases, and 4 bases stayed unmatched.

J is TRBJ2-1 and V is TRBV5-4; 8 nucleotides line up with TRBD2. The ends lost 4 bases at V and 13 bases at J; junction bases unmatched: 13. This CDR3 region has 14 residues. The germline V gene encodes CDR1 SGHNT and CDR2 YYREEE (reference sequence). The CDR3 region is CASSPHGTSNPQFF. As DNA, the CDR3 is TGTGCCAGCAGCCCGCACGGGACTAGTAATCCCCAGTTCTTC.

The chain links TRBV4-3 to TRBJ2-2; a possible D gene is TRBD1 (5 bases). The CDR3 runs 19 residues. V shed 2 bases and J shed 5 bases, with 24 bases lying between them. Per germline, CDR1 LGHNA and CDR2 YSLEER. The CDR3 DNA follows: TGCGCCAGCAGCCAAAGTTATCTACAGGCTCTTAGAAGGACCGGGGAGCTGTTTTTT. Its protein is CASSQSYLQALRRTGELFF.

This clonotype showed up many times. The chain employs TRBV7-9 and TRBJ2-5; D uncertain. Germline CDR1 reads SEHNR; CDR2 reads FQNEAQ (reference sequence). The length of the CDR3 is 14 residues. Trimming took off 7 bases at V and 5 bases at J, with 17 bases between the two ends. The CDR3 sequence is CASTLDAQWETQYF. In nucleotides, the CDR3 is TGTGCCAGCACCCTGGACGCACAATGGGAGACCCAGTACTTC.

This clonotype was counted many times. The rearrangement links TRBV28 to TRBJ2-7; TRBD1 aligns across 10 bases. This CDR3 has 14 residues. Looked up from germline, CDR1 is MDHEN and CDR2 is SYDVKM. The V and J ends lost 4 bases and 4 bases, in that order; junction bases with no gene match: 4. The chain's CDR3 is CASSWGQGRYEQYV. The DNA for the CDR3 is TGTGCCAGCAGTTGGGGACAGGGGAGATACGAGCAGTACGTC.

This clonotype showed up many times. The DNA is left out, because the CDR3 cannot be placed on it with certainty; the CDR3 is given as TCRdb lists it. The chain couples TRBV27 to TRBJ2-1. Germline CDR1 reads MNHEY; CDR2 reads SMNVEV (reference sequence). The CDR3 length is 15 residues, termini included. CDR3 region: CASSFGEGSYNEQFF.

This clonotype was seen a handful of times. The chain has TRBV15 and TRBJ1-4; D ambiguous. Germline V gene data show CDR1 as LNHNV and CDR2 as YYDKDF (reference sequence). The CDR3 sequence is 14 residues long. Trimming removed 2 bases at V and 0 bases at J, with 4 bases between. The CDR3: CATSRSATNEKLFF. CDR3 DNA sequence: TGTGCCACCAGCAGATCCGCAACTAATGAAAAACTGTTTTTT.

This clonotype was recorded a few times. The chain links TRBV11-2 to TRBJ1-6, with 10 bases aligning to TRBD1. The CDR3 consists of 21 residues. From germline, CDR1 is SGHAT and CDR2 FQNNGV. The trim removed 0 bases at V and 4 bases at J, leaving 15 bases unmatched. CDR3 sequence: CASSLDYLGTGDGFYNSPLHF. DNA for the CDR3: TGTGCCAGCAGCTTAGATTATTTGGGGACAGGGGACGGATTTTATAATTCACCCCTCCACTTT.

This clonotype was counted a few times. The V call is TRBV5-4, the J call TRBJ2-4; TRBD2 matches 8 bases. Germline V gene lookup returns CDR1 SGHNT and CDR2 YYREEE (reference sequence). The CDR3 runs to 18 residues. The V segment lost 0 bases and the J segment 1 base; nucleotides outside the gene matches: 9. CDR3 loop: CASSLGQGSGGAKNIQYF. CDR3 nucleotides: TGTGCCAGCAGCTTGGGTCAGGGGTCGGGAGGGGCCAAAAACATTCAGTACTTC.